Listed here is a single T cell receptor beta chain. Its specificity is unknown. These data come from a study of CXCR3-negative and CXCR3-positive naive CD8 T cells. Study-level information: Around 140 million TRB reads were obtained overall (about 1.5 +/- 0.3 million per library).

Germline CDR1 is SQVTM and CDR2 is ANQGSEA. The CDR3 has 15 amino acids. UMI-labeled 5' RACE yielded the TRB cDNA libraries. TCRdb re-called the 5' RACE reads, yielding one record per CDR3 amino acid sequence without DNA. In all, the sample yields under 25,000 distinct CDR3 sequences. Triplicate roughly 300,000-cell sorts were made of each CD8+ T cell subset. The study, taken as a whole, reports: Diversity proved comparably high across both naive subsets and much lower in memory CD8+ cells. After cryopreservation, expression of CXCR3 was partially reduced, and most assays were run with fresh PBMCs.

The specimen was memory CD8+ T cells from blood. This receptor was taken from a human donor in good health. Some clones in this sample may be carry-over from other donors' samples. The chain carries TRBV29-1 and TRBJ1-1; TCRdb selects TRBD1, and the lack of DNA leaves this call unchecked. CDR3 in amino acids: CSVEGFRDSNTEAFF.